The subject of this entry is one T cell receptor beta chain. Antigen: not known. From germline, CDR1 is GTSNPN and CDR2 SVGIG (reference sequence). The CDR3 is made up of 10 amino acids. Trimming took off 6 bases at V and 2 bases at J, with 3 bases between the two ends. The entry originates in a study of identical twins. Whole-study results and caveats: Where beta out-of-frame sequences were concerned, excess twin sharing was weaker. Fewer insertions marked abundant cord blood beta clonotypes; young adult naive trended weakly, memory not at all. These conclusions were based on statistical analysis (cross-sectional, not following the same donors).

One entry per CDR3 protein results from TCRdb running MiXCR on the 5' RACE reads. Among 230,000 or so distinct CDR3 sequences listed, approximately 8.3% were seen once. These data are also associated with another study on yellow fever vaccine responses in identical twins.

Source material: CD8+ T cells sorted from blood. This sequence originates from a young woman in good health. The gene calls are TRBV30 and TRBJ2-3; no clear D gene. The CDR3 DNA follows: TGTGCCTGCCACACAGATACGCAGTATTTT. Residues: CACHTDTQYF. Variable domain in full (rest from reference TRBV30 and TRBJ2-3): SQTIHQWPATLVQPVGSPLSLECTVEGTSNPNLYWYRQAAGRGLQLLFYSVGIGQISSEVPQNLSASRPQDRQFILSSKKLLLSDSGFYLCACHTDTQYFGPGTRLTVL.